The clone carrying this TCR beta chain was detected only a few times. This entry belongs to a study of blood T cell repertoires in COVID-19. For the study at large: COVID-19 samples collected from the United States, Italy and Spain covered acute and convalescent phases. T cells, B-cell-depleted T cells, or PBMCs supplied cDNA or gDNA.

CDR3 size: 17 residues. V was clipped by 4 bases and J by 8 bases; unmatched bases: 14. CDR1 SGHVS and CDR2 FQNEAQ come from the germline V gene. Under the authors' procedure: Reference gene primer amplification gave nucleated cell count estimates. This table comes from immunoSEQ multiplex PCR, and its TCRdb copy is limited to in-frame clones, with some not included. That table is the source of V, J and clone size, and D and trimming were worked out from the DNA. The data contain about 400,000 clones, roughly 90% of them singletons. Clinical histories supplied by participants themselves formed the basis of cohort assignment.

Material for sequencing was PBMCs or T cells enriched from blood (not recorded which). The J gene is TRBJ1-5, the V gene TRBV7-8, with 10 bases that match TRBD1. The source is a woman aged 30 to 39 who had recovered from COVID-19. The CDR3 DNA is TGTGCCAGCAGCTCAGAACGGACAGGGGGAACTTTGGAGCCCCAGCATTTT. It encodes CASSSERTGGTLEPQHF.